The T cell receptor beta chain described here comes from a study of shared clonotypes between healthy human individuals. The germline V gene encodes CDR1 SNHLY and CDR2 FYNNEI. V dropped 4 bases and J dropped 6 bases, with 15 bases sitting between them. CDR3 length equals 15 residues. The assay was immunoSEQ multiplex PCR, and TCRdb's table has in-frame clones only and misses some. The profile shows approximately 2,300,000 clones, 80% to 95% of them singletons. What was sequenced was naive CD4+ T cells from PBMCs. The sample's subset: CD45RA+ positively selected. The source of this sequence is a man younger than 30 in good health. Some clones in this sample may be carry-over from other donors' samples. This chain joins TRBV2 and TRBJ1-4; a weak D match, TRBD1 (5 bases). The CDR3, as DNA: TGTGCCAGCAGTGGGGGCAGGGAGGTTTATGAAAAACTGTTTTTT. Translated, it gives CASSGGREVYEKLFF.